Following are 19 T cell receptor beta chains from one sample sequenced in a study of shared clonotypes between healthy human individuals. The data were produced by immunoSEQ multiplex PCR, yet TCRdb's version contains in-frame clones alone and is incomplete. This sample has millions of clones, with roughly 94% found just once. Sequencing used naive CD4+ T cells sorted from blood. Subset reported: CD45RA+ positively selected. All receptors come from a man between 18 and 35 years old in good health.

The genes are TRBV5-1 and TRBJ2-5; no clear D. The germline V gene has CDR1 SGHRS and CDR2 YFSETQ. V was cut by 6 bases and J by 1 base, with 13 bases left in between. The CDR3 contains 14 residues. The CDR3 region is CASTFRQPQETQYF. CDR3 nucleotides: TGCGCCAGCACCTTTAGACAACCCCAAGAGACCCAGTACTTC.

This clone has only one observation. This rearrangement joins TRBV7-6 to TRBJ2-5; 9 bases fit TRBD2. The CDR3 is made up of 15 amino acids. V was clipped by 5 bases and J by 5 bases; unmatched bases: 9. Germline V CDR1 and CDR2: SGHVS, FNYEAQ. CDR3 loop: CASSQGTSRSETQYF. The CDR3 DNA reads TGTGCCAGCAGCCAAGGGACTAGCAGGTCGGAGACCCAGTACTTC.

The CDR3 DNA reads as TGTGCTAAACCGGGACAGGGGCAATTCCGCACTGAAGCTTTCTTT. Translated, it gives CAKPGQGQFRTEAFF. The chain employs TRBV6-5 and TRBJ1-1; 10 bases map to TRBD1. Germline CDR1 is MNHEY and CDR2 is SVGAGI. This CDR3 is built from 15 residues.

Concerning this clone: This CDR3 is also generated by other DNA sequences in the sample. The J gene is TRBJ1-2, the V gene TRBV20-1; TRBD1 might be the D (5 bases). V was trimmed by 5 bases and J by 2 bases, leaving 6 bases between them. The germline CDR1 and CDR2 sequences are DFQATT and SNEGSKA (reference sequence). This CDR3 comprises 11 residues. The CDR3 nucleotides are TGCAGTGCTCGGGACAACTATGGCTACACCTTC. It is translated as CSARDNYGYTF.

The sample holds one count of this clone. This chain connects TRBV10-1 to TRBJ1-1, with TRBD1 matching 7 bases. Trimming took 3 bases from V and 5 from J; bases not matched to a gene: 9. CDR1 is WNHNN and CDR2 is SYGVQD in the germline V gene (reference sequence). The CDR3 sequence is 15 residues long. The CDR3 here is CASSETQGGRTEAFF. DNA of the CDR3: TGCGCCAGCAGTGAAACCCAGGGGGGTAGGACTGAAGCTTTCTTT.

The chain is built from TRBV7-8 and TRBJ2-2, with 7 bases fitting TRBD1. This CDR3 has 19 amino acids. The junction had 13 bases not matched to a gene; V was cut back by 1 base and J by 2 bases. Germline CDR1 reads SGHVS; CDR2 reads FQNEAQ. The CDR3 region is CASSLGTGRITFNTGELFF. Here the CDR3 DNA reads TGTGCCAGCAGCTTAGGGACAGGAAGAATAACATTTAACACCGGGGAGCTGTTTTTT.

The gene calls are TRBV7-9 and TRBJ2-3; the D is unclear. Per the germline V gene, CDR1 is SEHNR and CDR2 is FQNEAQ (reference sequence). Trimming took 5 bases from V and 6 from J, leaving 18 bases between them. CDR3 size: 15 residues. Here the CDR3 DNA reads TGTGCCAGCAGCCCTATAGTGGGAACATCTGATACGCAGTATTTT. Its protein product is CASSPIVGTSDTQYF.

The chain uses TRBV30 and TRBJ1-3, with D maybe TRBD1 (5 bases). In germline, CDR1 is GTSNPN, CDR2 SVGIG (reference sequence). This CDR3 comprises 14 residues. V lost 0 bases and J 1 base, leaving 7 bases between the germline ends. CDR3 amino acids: CAWSVRQSGNTIYF. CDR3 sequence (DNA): TGTGCCTGGAGTGTAAGACAGTCTGGAAACACCATATATTTT. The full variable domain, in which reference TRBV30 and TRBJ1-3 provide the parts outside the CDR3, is SQTIHQWPATLVQPVGSPLSLECTVEGTSNPNLYWYRQAAGRGLQLLFYSVGIGQISSEVPQNLSASRPQDRQFILSSKKLLLSDSGFYLCAWSVRQSGNTIYFGEGSWLTVV.

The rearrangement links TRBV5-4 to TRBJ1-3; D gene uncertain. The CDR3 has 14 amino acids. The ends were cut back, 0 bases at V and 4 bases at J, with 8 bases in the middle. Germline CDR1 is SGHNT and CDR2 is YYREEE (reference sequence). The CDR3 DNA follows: TGTGCCAGCAGCTTGGAAGGCATCGGAAACACCATATATTTT. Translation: CASSLEGIGNTIYF.

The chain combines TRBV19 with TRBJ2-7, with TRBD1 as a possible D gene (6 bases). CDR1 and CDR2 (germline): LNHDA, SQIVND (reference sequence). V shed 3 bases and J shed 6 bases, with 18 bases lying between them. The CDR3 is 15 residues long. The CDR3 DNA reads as TGTGCCAGTAGTATGGGGGCAGGGGTTATAATCGAGCAGTACTTC. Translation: CASSMGAGVIIEQYF.

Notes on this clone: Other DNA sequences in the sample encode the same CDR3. CDR3 nucleotide sequence: TGCGCCAGCAGCTTGGGAACAGCTACCTACGAGCAGTACTTC. Protein: CASSLGTATYEQYF. The chain recombines TRBV5-1 with TRBJ2-7, with D unclear. Germline loops: CDR1 SGHRS, CDR2 YFSETQ. The CDR3 is 14 residues long. Trimming left V 0 bases short and J 2 bases short, with 9 bases between. Supplemented by reference TRBV5-1 and TRBJ2-7, the full variable domain reads KAGVTQTPRYLIKTRGQQVTLSCSPISGHRSVSWYQQTPGQGLQFLFEYFSETQRNKGNFPGRFSGRQFSNSRSEMNVSTLELGDSALYLCASSLGTATYEQYFGPGTRLTVT.

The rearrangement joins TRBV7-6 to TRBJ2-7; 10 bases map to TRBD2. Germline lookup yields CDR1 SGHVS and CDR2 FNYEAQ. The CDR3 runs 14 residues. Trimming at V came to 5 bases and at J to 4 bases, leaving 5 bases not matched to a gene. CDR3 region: CASSLTSGTYEQYF. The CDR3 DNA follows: TGTGCCAGCAGCCTAACTAGCGGGACTTACGAGCAGTACTTC.

CDR3 loop: CASSIRDRGRLNTGELFF. The CDR3 bases are TGTGCCAGCAGTATCCGGGACAGGGGGCGATTGAACACCGGGGAGCTGTTTTTT. This chain joins TRBV27 and TRBJ2-2; 12 bases align to TRBD1. The germline V gene has CDR1 MNHEY and CDR2 SMNVEV (reference sequence). Trimming cost V 5 bases and J 1 base; bases outside gene matches: 8. The CDR3 runs to 18 residues.

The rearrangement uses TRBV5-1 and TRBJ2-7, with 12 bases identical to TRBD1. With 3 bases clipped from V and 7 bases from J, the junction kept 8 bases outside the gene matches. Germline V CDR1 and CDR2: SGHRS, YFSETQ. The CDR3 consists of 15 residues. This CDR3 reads CASSSMGQGAREQYF. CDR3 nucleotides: TGCGCCAGCAGCTCTATGGGACAGGGGGCGAGAGAGCAGTACTTC.

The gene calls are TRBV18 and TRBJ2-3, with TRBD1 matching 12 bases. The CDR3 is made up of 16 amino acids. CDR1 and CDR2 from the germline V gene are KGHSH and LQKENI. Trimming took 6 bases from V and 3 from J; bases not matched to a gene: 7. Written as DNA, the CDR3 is TGTGCCAGCTCCCCCGGGACAGGGGGCATGACAGATACGCAGTATTTT. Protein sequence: CASSPGTGGMTDTQYF.

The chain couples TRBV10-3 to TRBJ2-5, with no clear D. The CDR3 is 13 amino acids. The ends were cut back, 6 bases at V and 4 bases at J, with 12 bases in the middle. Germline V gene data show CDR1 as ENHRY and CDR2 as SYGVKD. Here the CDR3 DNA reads TGTGCCATCAGCGACTGGGCTATAGAGACCCAGTACTTC. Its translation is CAISDWAIETQYF.

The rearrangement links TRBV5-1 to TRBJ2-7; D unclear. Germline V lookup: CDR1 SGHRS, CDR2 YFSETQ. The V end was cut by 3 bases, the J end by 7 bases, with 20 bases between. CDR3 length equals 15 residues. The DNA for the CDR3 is TGCGCCAGCAGCTCATCGGACGGACGGTTAGAGGAGCAGTACTTC. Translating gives CASSSSDGRLEEQYF.

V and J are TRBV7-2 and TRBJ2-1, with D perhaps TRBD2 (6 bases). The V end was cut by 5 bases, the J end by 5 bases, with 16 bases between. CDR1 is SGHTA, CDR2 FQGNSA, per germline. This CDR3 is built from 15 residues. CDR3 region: CASSKRLDVNNEQFF. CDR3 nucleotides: TGTGCCAGCAGCAAACGACTAGACGTAAACAATGAGCAGTTCTTC.

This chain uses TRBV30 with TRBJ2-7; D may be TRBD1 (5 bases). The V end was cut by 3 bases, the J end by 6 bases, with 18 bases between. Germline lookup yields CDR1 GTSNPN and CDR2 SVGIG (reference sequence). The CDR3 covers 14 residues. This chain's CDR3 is CAWSTTRTNGEQYF. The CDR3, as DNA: TGTGCCTGGAGCACAACGCGGACAAACGGCGAGCAGTACTTC.